The 14 T cell receptor beta chains given below trace back to one sample, sequenced in a study of blood T cell repertoires in COVID-19. TCRdb keeps only in-frame clones here, not all; method: immunoSEQ multiplex PCR. The sample lists about 100,000 clones, 85% to 90% seen once, with 1.5% in the top ten. The source material was peripheral blood. The source is a human donor with active COVID-19. The donor label of this sample is uncertain.

This chain links TRBV5-4 with TRBJ2-5; D is undetermined. The length of the CDR3 is 12 residues. The ends were cut back, 5 bases at V and 3 bases at J, with 8 bases in the middle. CDR1 and CDR2 (germline): SGHNT, YYREEE (reference sequence). CDR3 DNA: TGTGCCAGCAGTAGCACAAAAGAGACCCAGTACTTC. The encoded protein is CASSSTKETQYF.

This clone was seen a single time. The gene calls are TRBV10-1 and TRBJ2-5, with 7 bases matching TRBD2. This CDR3 has 14 residues. Trimming cost V 4 bases and J 2 bases; bases outside gene matches: 4. Germline V lookup: CDR1 WNHNN, CDR2 SYGVQD (reference sequence). CDR3 nucleotide sequence: TGCGCCAGCAGTGTCCAGCGGGGACAAGAGACCCAGTACTTC. Its protein product is CASSVQRGQETQYF.

CDR3 nucleotides: TGTGCCAGCAGTCAATCAAGCAATCAGCCCCAGCATTTT. Its translation is CASSQSSNQPQHF. This chain links TRBV11-2 with TRBJ1-5; D is unclear. CDR3 length: 13 amino acids. The V and J ends lost 6 bases and 1 base respectively, with 7 bases between them. Germline CDR1 is SGHAT and CDR2 is FQNNGV.

This rearrangement joins TRBV23-1 to TRBJ1-4; TRBD1 matches 9 bases. Being an ORF, TRBV23-1 has a function that is uncertain. Trimming removed 6 bases from V and 0 bases from J; junction bases left unmatched: 5. This CDR3 has 16 amino acids. The CDR3 nucleotides are TGCGCCAGCAGACGACAGGGGGATGCAACTAATGAAAAACTGTTTTTT. Protein: CASRRQGDATNEKLFF.

The genes are TRBV7-2 and TRBJ1-1; perhaps TRBD1 as D (6 bases). This CDR3 is 13 amino acids long. V was trimmed by 2 bases and J by 3 bases, leaving 7 bases between them. From germline, CDR1 is SGHTA and CDR2 FQGNSA. CDR3 sequence: CASSLRTDTEAFF. DNA for the CDR3: TGTGCCAGCAGCTTAAGGACAGACACTGAAGCTTTCTTT.

The CDR3 bases are TGTGCCAGCAGTCGACAGGGGCCTTCTCGAAACACCATATATTTT. It specifies CASSRQGPSRNTIYF. The chain has TRBV6-5 and TRBJ1-3, with TRBD1 matching over 8 bases. The CDR3 is made up of 15 amino acids. Germline V gene lookup returns CDR1 MNHEY and CDR2 SVGAGI. Unmatched junction bases numbered 8, after V lost 5 bases and J lost 5 bases.

The chain has TRBV5-1 and TRBJ2-7; 8 nucleotides agree with TRBD2. The CDR3 covers 13 residues. In germline, CDR1 is SGHRS, CDR2 YFSETQ. J gave up 5 bases and V 6 bases, and 7 bases lay outside the gene matches. For the CDR3, the DNA is TGCGCCAGCACCCCGGGAGGGTACAACGAGCAGTACTTC. This gives the protein CASTPGGYNEQYF.

This clone was observed a few times. The V gene is TRBV19, the J gene TRBJ2-2, with 8 bases identical to TRBD2. CDR3 length: 15 residues. The V gene end was trimmed by 6 bases and the J gene end by 1 base; junction bases not matched to a gene: 4. Germline V gene data show CDR1 as LNHDA and CDR2 as SQIVND (reference sequence). Here the CDR3 reads CASSLRGENTGELFF. DNA for the CDR3: TGTGCCAGTAGCTTGCGGGGGGAGAACACCGGGGAGCTGTTTTTT.

The chain has TRBV24-1 and TRBJ2-1, with D possibly TRBD1 on 6 matching bases. V was trimmed by 1 base and J by 6 bases, leaving 18 bases between them. The CDR3 runs 17 residues. The V gene's germline CDR1 is KGHDR and CDR2 SFDVKD. The CDR3 DNA follows: TGTGCCACCAGTGATTTTGAAGAACAGGGTACCGCCAATGAGCAGTTCTTC. This translates into CATSDFEEQGTANEQFF.

This clone was seen only once. CDR3: CASSLSKGQMGRSGPDTQYF. The CDR3 DNA reads as TGTGCCAGCAGCTTATCCAAGGGACAGATGGGGCGAAGTGGGCCAGATACGCAGTATTTT. J is TRBJ2-3 and V is TRBV7-8; 7 bases are shared with TRBD1. Germline loops: CDR1 SGHVS, CDR2 FQNEAQ. This CDR3 comprises 20 residues. The V gene end was trimmed by 2 bases and the J gene end by 4 bases; junction bases not matched to a gene: 21.

The count of this clone is one. J is TRBJ2-3 and V is TRBV5-4; no firm D call. Trimming pared 1 base from V and 3 bases from J, leaving 6 bases between. CDR3 length equals 13 residues. Germline V CDR1 and CDR2: SGHNT, YYREEE (reference sequence). CDR3 sequence reads: CASSLYVTDTQYF. The CDR3 DNA follows: TGTGCCAGCAGCTTGTATGTTACAGATACGCAGTATTTT. The full variable domain, with the rest looked up from reference TRBV5-4 and TRBJ2-3, is ETGVTQSPTHLIKTRGQQVTLRCSSQSGHNTVSWYQQALGQGPQFIFQYYREEENGRGNFPPRFSGLQFPNYSSELNVNALELDDSALYLCASSLYVTDTQYFGPGTRLTVL.

This chain joins TRBV5-6 and TRBJ2-2, with TRBD2 matching over 10 bases. CDR1 and CDR2 (germline): SGHDT, YYEEEE. V shed 4 bases, J shed 0 bases, and the junction held 9 bases outside the gene matches. The CDR3 length is 18 residues. CDR3 nucleotides: TGTGCCAGCAGCGAGAGAACCCTAGCGGGGGCGAACACCGGGGAGCTGTTTTTT. Translation gives CASSERTLAGANTGELFF.

J is TRBJ2-7 and V is TRBV7-2; a possible D gene is TRBD1 (6 bases). This CDR3 comprises 14 residues. V lost 3 bases to trimming and J lost 1 base, with 10 bases between them. Germline CDR1 is SGHTA and CDR2 is FQGNSA. The CDR3 sequence: CASSFGQPSYEQYF. The CDR3 nucleotides are TGTGCCAGCAGCTTCGGACAGCCTTCCTACGAGCAGTACTTC.

Concerning this clone itself: The same CDR3 arises from other DNA sequences in this sample as well. The gene calls are TRBV27 and TRBJ1-2; 7 nucleotides align to TRBD1. Germline V lookup: CDR1 MNHEY, CDR2 SMNVEV (reference sequence). This CDR3 is built from 14 residues. The junction had 13 bases not matched to a gene; V was cut back by 5 bases and J by 10 bases. In nucleotides, the CDR3 is TGTGCCAGCAGTGGTCCAGGGGGAGTGAGGGTCTACACCTTC. It yields the protein CASSGPGGVRVYTF.